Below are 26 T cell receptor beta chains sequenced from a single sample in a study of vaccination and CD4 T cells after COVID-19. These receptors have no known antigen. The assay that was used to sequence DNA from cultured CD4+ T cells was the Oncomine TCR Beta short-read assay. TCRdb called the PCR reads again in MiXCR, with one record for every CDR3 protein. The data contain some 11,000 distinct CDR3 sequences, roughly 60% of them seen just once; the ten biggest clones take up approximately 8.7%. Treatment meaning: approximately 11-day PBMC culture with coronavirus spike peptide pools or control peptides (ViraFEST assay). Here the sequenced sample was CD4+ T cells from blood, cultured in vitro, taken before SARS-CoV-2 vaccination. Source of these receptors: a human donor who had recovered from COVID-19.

CDR3 coding DNA: TGTGCCAGCGTAGGGACACTCAATTCACCCCTCCACTTT. Translated, it gives CASVGTLNSPLHF. V gene TRBV6-1 combines with J gene TRBJ1-6; a weak D match, TRBD1 (6 bases). Germline-derived CDR1 and CDR2 are MNHNS and SASEGT. The V end lost 8 bases, the J end lost 7 bases, and 12 bases lay between the germline ends. This CDR3 is built from 13 residues.

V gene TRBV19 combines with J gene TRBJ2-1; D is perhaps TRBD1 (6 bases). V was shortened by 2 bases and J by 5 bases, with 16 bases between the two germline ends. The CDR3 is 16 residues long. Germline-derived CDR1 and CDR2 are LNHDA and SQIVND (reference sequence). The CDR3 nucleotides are TGTGCCAGTAGTATATTTTTGGGGGCGTTCAACAATGAGCAGTTCTTC. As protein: CASSIFLGAFNNEQFF.

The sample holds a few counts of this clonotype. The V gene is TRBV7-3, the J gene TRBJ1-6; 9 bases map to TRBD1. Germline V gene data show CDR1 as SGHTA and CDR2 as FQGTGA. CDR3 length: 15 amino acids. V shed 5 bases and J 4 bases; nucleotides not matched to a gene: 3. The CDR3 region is CASSVGTGYNSPLHF. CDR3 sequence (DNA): TGTGCCAGCAGCGTCGGGACAGGGTATAATTCACCCCTCCACTTT.

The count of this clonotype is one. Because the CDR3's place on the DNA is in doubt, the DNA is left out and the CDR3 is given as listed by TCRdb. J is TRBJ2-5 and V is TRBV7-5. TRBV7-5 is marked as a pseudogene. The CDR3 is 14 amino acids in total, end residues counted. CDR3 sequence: CISVSERGKETQYF.

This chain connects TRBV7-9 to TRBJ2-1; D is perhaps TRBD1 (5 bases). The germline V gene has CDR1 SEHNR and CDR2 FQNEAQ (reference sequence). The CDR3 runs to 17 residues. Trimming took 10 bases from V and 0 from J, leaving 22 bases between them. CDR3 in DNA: TGTGCCACCAACCCAGGGCCTCATGTGAGCTCCTACAATGAGCAGTTCTTC. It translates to CATNPGPHVSSYNEQFF.

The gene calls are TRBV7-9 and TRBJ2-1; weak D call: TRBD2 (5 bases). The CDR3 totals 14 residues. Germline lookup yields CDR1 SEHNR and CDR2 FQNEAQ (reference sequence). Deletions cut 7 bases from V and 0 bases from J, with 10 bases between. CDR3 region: CASNLASSYNEQFF. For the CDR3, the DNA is TGTGCCAGCAACCTAGCTAGCTCCTACAATGAGCAGTTCTTC.

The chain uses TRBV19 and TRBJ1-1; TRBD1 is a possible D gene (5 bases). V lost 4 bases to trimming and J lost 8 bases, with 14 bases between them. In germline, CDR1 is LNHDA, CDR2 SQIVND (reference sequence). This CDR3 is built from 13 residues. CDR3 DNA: TGTGCCAGTAGTACCACCCGACAGTCCGAAGCTTTCTTT. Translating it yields CASSTTRQSEAFF.

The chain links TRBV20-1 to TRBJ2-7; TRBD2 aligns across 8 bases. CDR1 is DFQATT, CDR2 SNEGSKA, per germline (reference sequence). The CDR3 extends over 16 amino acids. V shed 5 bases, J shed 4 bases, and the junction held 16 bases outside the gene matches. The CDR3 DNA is TGCAGTGCTGGGCCCCTAGCGGGTAGGTTAACTTACGAGCAGTACTTC. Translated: CSAGPLAGRLTYEQYF.

In DNA form, the CDR3 reads TGCAGTGCTAGAGGGCCGGTCCGGGAAAAACTGTTTTTT. Translating gives CSARGPVREKLFF. The chain has TRBV20-1 and TRBJ1-4; D gene uncertain. This CDR3 contains 13 residues. Deletions cut 1 base from V and 8 bases from J, with 11 bases between. The germline gives CDR1 DFQATT, CDR2 SNEGSKA (reference sequence).

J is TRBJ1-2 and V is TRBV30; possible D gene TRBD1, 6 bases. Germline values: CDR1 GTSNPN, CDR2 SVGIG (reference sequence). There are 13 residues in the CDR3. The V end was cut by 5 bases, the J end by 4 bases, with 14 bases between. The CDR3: CAWGQSPGYGYTF. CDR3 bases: TGTGCCTGGGGACAGTCGCCCGGCTATGGCTACACCTTC.

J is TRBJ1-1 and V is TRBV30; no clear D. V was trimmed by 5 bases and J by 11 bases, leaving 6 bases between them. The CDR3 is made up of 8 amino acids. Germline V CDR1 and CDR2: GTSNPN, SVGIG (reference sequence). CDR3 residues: CAWDRAFF. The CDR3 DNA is TGTGCCTGGGACCGGGCTTTCTTT.

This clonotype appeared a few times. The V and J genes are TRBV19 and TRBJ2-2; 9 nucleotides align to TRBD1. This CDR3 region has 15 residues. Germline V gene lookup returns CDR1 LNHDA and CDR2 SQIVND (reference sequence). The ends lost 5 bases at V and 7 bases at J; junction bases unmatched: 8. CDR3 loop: CASSGNRGRSGELFF. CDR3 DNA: TGTGCCAGTAGTGGGAACAGGGGGCGAAGCGGGGAGCTGTTTTTT. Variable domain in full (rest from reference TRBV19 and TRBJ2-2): DGGITQSPKYLFRKEGQNVTLSCEQNLNHDAMYWYRQDPGQGLRLIYYSQIVNDFQKGDIAEGYSVSREKKESFPLTVTSAQKNPTAFYLCASSGNRGRSGELFFGEGSRLTVL.

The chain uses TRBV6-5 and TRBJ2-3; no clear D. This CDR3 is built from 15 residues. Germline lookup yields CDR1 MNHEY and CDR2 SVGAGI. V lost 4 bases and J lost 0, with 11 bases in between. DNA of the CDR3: TGTGCCAGCAGTTTTGACGGTACTAGCACAGATACGCAGTATTTT. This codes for CASSFDGTSTDTQYF.

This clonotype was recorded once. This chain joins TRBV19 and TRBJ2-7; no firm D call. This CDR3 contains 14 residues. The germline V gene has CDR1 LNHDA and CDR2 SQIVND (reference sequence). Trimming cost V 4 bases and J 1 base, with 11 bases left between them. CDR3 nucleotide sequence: TGTGCCAGTAGTACTCACACCTCGTCCTACGAGCAGTACTTC. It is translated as CASSTHTSSYEQYF.

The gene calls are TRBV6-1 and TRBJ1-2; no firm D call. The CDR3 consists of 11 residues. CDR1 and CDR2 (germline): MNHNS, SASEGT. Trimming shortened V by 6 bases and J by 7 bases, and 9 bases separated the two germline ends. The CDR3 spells CASSQTFGYTF. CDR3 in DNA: TGTGCCAGCAGCCAAACTTTTGGCTACACCTTC.

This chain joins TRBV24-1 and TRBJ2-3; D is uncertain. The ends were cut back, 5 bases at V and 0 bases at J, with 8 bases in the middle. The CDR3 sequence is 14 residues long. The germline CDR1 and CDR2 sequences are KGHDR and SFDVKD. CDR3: CATSGDTSTDTQYF. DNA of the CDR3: TGTGCCACCAGTGGAGACACAAGCACAGATACGCAGTATTTT.

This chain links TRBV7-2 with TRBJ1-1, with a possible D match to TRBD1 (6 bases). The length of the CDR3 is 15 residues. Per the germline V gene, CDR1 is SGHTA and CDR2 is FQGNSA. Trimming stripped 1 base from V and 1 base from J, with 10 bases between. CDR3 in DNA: TGTGCCAGCAGCTTAGGGGGGCGGGCGAACACTGAAGCTTTCTTT. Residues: CASSLGGRANTEAFF.

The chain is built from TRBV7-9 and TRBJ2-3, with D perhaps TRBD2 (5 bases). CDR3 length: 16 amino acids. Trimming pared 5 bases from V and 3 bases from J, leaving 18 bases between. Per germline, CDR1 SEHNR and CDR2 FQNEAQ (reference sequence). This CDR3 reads CASSPHKTIGTDTQYF. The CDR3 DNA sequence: TGTGCCAGCAGCCCCCATAAGACTATTGGGACAGATACGCAGTATTTT.

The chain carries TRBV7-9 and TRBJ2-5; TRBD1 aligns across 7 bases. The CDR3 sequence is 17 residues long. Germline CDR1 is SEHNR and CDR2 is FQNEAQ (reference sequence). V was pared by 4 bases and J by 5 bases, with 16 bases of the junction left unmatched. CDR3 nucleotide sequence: TGTGCCAGCAGCTCCGGTCTCGGGACAGTTGAAGGCGAGACCCAGTACTTC. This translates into CASSSGLGTVEGETQYF.

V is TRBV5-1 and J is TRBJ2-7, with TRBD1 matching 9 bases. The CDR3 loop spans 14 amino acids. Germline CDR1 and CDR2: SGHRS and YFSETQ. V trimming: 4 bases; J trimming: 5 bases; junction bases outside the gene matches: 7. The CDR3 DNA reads TGCGCCAGCAGCCGAAGACAGGGGGACAACGAGCAGTACTTC. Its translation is CASSRRQGDNEQYF.

In DNA form, the CDR3 reads TGTGCCAGCAGCTTAGCAGCAAGCGGACACCTTACCTACGAGCAGTACTTC. Translated: CASSLAASGHLTYEQYF. The gene calls are TRBV7-2 and TRBJ2-7; the D call may be TRBD1 or TRBD2 (5 bases each). The CDR3 is 17 residues long. The ends were cut back, 0 bases at V and 2 bases at J, with 17 bases in the middle. Per the germline V gene, CDR1 is SGHTA and CDR2 is FQGNSA.

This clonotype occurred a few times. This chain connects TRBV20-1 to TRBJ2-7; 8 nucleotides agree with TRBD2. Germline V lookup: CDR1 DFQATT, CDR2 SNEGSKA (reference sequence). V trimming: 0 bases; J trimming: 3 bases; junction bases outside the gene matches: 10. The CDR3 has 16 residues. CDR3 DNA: TGCAGTGCTAGAGATCTCTCGGCGGGAGGCGACTACGAGCAGTACTTC. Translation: CSARDLSAGGDYEQYF.

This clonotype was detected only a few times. The CDR3 nucleotides read TGCAGTGCTAGCCCAGGGAGGGAGCCCCAGCATTTT. This sequence encodes CSASPGREPQHF. The chain uses TRBV20-1 and TRBJ1-5; a weak D match, TRBD1 (5 bases). Trimming removed 3 bases from V and 8 bases from J, with 11 bases in between. The CDR3 covers 12 residues. Germline-derived CDR1 and CDR2 are DFQATT and SNEGSKA (reference sequence).

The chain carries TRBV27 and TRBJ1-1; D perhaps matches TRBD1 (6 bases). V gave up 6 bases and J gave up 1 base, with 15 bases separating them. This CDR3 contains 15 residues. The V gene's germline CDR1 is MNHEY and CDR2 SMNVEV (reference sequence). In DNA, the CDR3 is TGTGCCAGCAGGACAGGACGAGGGACGAACACTGAAGCTTTCTTT. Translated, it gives CASRTGRGTNTEAFF.

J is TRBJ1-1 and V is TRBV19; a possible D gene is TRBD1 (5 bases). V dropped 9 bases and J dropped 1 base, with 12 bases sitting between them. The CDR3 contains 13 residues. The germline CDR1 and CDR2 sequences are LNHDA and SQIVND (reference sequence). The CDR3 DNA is TGTGCCAGCGCTTCTACAGGGAACACTGAAGCTTTCTTT. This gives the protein CASASTGNTEAFF.

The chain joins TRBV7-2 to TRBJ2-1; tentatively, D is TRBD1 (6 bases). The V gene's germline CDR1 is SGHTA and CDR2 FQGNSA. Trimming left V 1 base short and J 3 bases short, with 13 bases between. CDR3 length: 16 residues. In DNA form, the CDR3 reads TGTGCCAGCAGCTTAGGGTACAGGGCTAACTACAATGAGCAGTTCTTC. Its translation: CASSLGYRANYNEQFF.